These 14 T cell receptor beta chains were all obtained from the same sample, sequenced in a study of blood T cell repertoires in COVID-19. Profiling relied on immunoSEQ multiplex PCR, and the TCRdb table lists in-frame clones only, not all of them. The repertoire holds approximately 69,000 clones, with roughly 80% as singletons. Sequenced sample: peripheral blood. The receptors stem from a woman aged 55-75 years with acute or convalescent COVID-19.

The CDR3 region has the DNA TGTGCCAGCAGCCACAATACAGGGACTGAAGCTTTCTTT. This sequence encodes CASSHNTGTEAFF. This chain uses TRBV3-1 (or the pseudogene TRBV3-2) with TRBJ1-1; perhaps TRBD1 as D (6 bases). The germline V gene has CDR1 LGHDT and CDR2 YNNKEL (reference sequence). CDR3 length: 13 residues. Deletions cut 3 bases from V and 5 bases from J, with 10 bases between.

The V and J genes are TRBV9 and TRBJ1-1, with D possibly TRBD1 on 6 matching bases. Germline lookup yields CDR1 SGDLS and CDR2 YYNGEE. The CDR3 runs 15 residues. V was clipped by 3 bases and J by 3 bases, with 15 bases between them. As DNA, the CDR3 is TGTGCCAGCAGCGCGCCGGACAGTTTCGACACTGAAGCTTTCTTT. Translated, it gives CASSAPDSFDTEAFF.

The chain has TRBV28 and TRBJ1-2, with TRBD1 matching over 8 bases. The CDR3 has 12 residues. Germline CDR1 and CDR2: MDHEN and SYDVKM. Trimming took 6 bases from V and 6 from J; bases not matched to a gene: 3. The CDR3 nucleotides read TGTGCCAGCAGCTCGGACAGGGATGGCTACACCTTC. Protein: CASSSDRDGYTF.

V is TRBV4-2 and J is TRBJ1-1; D ambiguous. Germline lookup yields CDR1 LGHNA and CDR2 YNFKEQ. The CDR3 loop spans 14 amino acids. Trimming took 0 bases from V and 6 from J, leaving 11 bases between them. The CDR3 sequence is CASSQDHEVPEAFF. CDR3 nucleotides: TGTGCCAGCAGCCAAGATCACGAGGTCCCTGAAGCTTTCTTT.

The chain uses TRBV3-1 (or the pseudogene TRBV3-2) and TRBJ2-1; the D is unclear. From germline, CDR1 is LGHDT and CDR2 YNNKEL (reference sequence). This CDR3 comprises 12 residues. The V end was cut by 3 bases, the J end by 11 bases, with 11 bases between. The CDR3 reads CASSQLNRKQFF. The CDR3 DNA reads as TGTGCCAGCAGCCAGCTTAATAGAAAGCAGTTCTTC.

The rearrangement links TRBV7-3 to TRBJ2-7, with a possible D match to TRBD2 (6 bases). Germline V gene lookup returns CDR1 SGHTA and CDR2 FQGTGA. The length of the CDR3 is 16 residues. With 0 bases removed from V and 6 bases from J, the gap between germline ends came to 18 bases. Written as DNA, the CDR3 is TGTGCCAGCAGCTTAACTGGAGGGGCCTCAAGCACCGAGCAGTACTTC. Encoded protein: CASSLTGGASSTEQYF.

The rearrangement joins TRBV18 to TRBJ2-7, with 7 positions matching TRBD2. The length of the CDR3 is 15 residues. V lost 2 bases, J lost 2 bases, and 6 bases stayed unmatched. The germline V gene has CDR1 KGHSH and CDR2 LQKENI. CDR3 protein: CASSPVAGVPYEQYF. The CDR3 DNA sequence: TGTGCCAGCTCACCAGTCGCGGGGGTACCCTACGAGCAGTACTTC. The full variable domain, with the rest looked up from reference TRBV18 and TRBJ2-7, is NAGVMQNPRHLVRRRGQEARLRCSPMKGHSHVYWYRQLPEEGLKFMVYLQKENIIDESGMPKERFSAEFPKEGPSILRIQQVVRGDSAAYFCASSPVAGVPYEQYFGPGTRLTVT.

The table lists this clone with a count of one. The chain is built from TRBV11-3 and TRBJ1-6, with TRBD1 as a possible D gene (5 bases). The germline V and J ends were trimmed by 1 base and 6 bases, with 7 bases remaining between them. This CDR3 spans 14 amino acids. Germline CDR1 SGHNT, CDR2 YENEEA. The CDR3, as DNA: TGTGCCAGCAGCTTAGGGGGGGGTAATTCACCCCTCCACTTT. Translation: CASSLGGGNSPLHF. The variable domain in full, completed from reference TRBV11-3 and TRBJ1-6, reads EAGVVQSPRYKIIEKKQPVAFWCNPISGHNTLYWYLQNLGQGPELLIRYENEEAVDDSQLPKDRFSAERLKGVDSTLKIQPAELGDSAVYLCASSLGGGNSPLHFGNGTRLTVT.

V and J are TRBV3-1 (or the pseudogene TRBV3-2) and TRBJ2-2; D is possibly TRBD2 (6 bases). Trimming left V 0 bases short and J 6 bases short, with 11 bases between. Germline V gene lookup returns CDR1 LGHDT and CDR2 YNNKEL (reference sequence). CDR3 length: 15 residues. CDR3 in amino acids: CASSQDAGTAGELFF. As DNA, the CDR3 is TGTGCCAGCAGCCAAGATGCGGGGACTGCCGGGGAGCTGTTTTTT.

The rearrangement joins TRBV18 to TRBJ1-5, with 9 nucleotides matching TRBD1. CDR3 length equals 15 residues. With 6 bases clipped from V and 5 bases from J, the junction kept 8 bases outside the gene matches. Germline lookup yields CDR1 KGHSH and CDR2 LQKENI. CDR3 bases: TGTGCCAGCTCGTCCACAACAGGGGGCGATCAGCCCCAGCATTTT. Its translation: CASSSTTGGDQPQHF. Using reference TRBV18 and TRBJ1-5 for the parts outside the CDR3, the full variable domain is NAGVMQNPRHLVRRRGQEARLRCSPMKGHSHVYWYRQLPEEGLKFMVYLQKENIIDESGMPKERFSAEFPKEGPSILRIQQVVRGDSAAYFCASSSTTGGDQPQHFGDGTRLSIL.

This clone has only a few counts. The rearrangement links TRBV5-6 to TRBJ2-1; D perhaps matches TRBD2 (5 bases). V lost 3 bases to trimming and J lost 10 bases, with 14 bases between them. The CDR3 contains 13 residues. CDR1 and CDR2 (germline): SGHDT, YYEEEE. The chain's CDR3 is CASSSFAGKEQFF. The DNA of the CDR3 is TGTGCCAGCAGCTCTTTCGCCGGGAAAGAGCAGTTCTTC.

The V call is TRBV7-9, the J call TRBJ2-7; a possible D gene is TRBD2 (6 bases). V was pared by 1 base and J by 7 bases, with 11 bases between. The CDR3 has 13 amino acids. Germline V gene lookup returns CDR1 SEHNR and CDR2 FQNEAQ (reference sequence). CDR3 sequence: CASSLGGGVEQYF. The CDR3 DNA is TGTGCCAGCAGCTTAGGTGGCGGGGTAGAGCAGTACTTC.

The sample holds a few counts of this clone. The chain has TRBV19 and TRBJ1-6; perhaps TRBD1 as D (6 bases). CDR3 size: 16 residues. CDR1 and CDR2 (germline): LNHDA, SQIVND (reference sequence). Between the trimmed V and J ends, which lost 5 bases and 0 bases, there was a span of 11 bases. CDR3 DNA: TGTGCCAGTAGTCAATACAGGGACTCCTATAATTCACCCCTCCACTTT. It is translated as CASSQYRDSYNSPLHF.

The V gene is TRBV7-3, the J gene TRBJ2-2; TRBD2 matches at 15 bases. V dropped 3 bases and J dropped 1; count of bases not matched to a gene: 9. This CDR3 has 20 amino acids. The germline V gene encodes CDR1 SGHTA and CDR2 FQGTGA. This chain's CDR3 is CASSLGHPGLAGGNTGELFF. CDR3 coding DNA: TGTGCCAGCAGCTTGGGCCACCCGGGACTAGCGGGGGGGAACACCGGGGAGCTGTTTTTT.